This T cell receptor beta chain is from a study of response to subunit inactivated influenza vaccine (dated by TCRdb to between 2017 and 2018). At the level of the whole study: To follow how T cells responded to a trivalent subunit inactivated influenza vaccine, the researchers relied on deep quantitative profiling of the T cell receptor repertoire. Study-wide findings and limitations: According to the authors, only a limited number of new T cells may be recruited by each seasonal influenza vaccination.

This clonotype was counted a few times. Its antigen target is currently unknown. It has no much larger one-base neighbor in the sample; base qualities were not kept. As encoded in the germline V gene, CDR1 is MGHRA while CDR2 is YSYEKL. The CDR3 holds 13 amino acids from the cysteine to the phenylalanine. Of all the DNA, just the CDR3 is kept, 39 bases in frame from base 1. V is cut by 0 bases and J by 9 bases, and the space between the germline ends is 9 bases. Preparation of the library involved RT-PCR. The reads were generated on an Illumina HiSeq 2500. The public reads were reanalyzed by TCRdb: fastp trimming at Q25, MiXCR alignment, in-frame beta chains only. Entries are consolidated by CDR3 protein sequence, retaining the most common genes and DNA. The sample table holds roughly 500,000 distinct CDR3 sequences, of which roughly 23% were seen once. 2.5% to 3% of the sample rests with the top ten.

The sample was also reused in another study, on T cells expressing NK-cell markers. That second report states: TCR beta cDNA libraries were made by 5'RACE template switching that added a universal primer site and unique molecular identifiers. Three sorted T-cell subsets (CD3+CD56+NKG2C+, CD3+CD56+NKG2C- and CD3+CD56-NKG2C+) from several donors had their TCR beta-chain repertoires profiled. Among the eight sequenced donors, only one was HCMV-seronegative, while the other seven were HCMV-seropositive. In several experiments an anti-gammadeltaTCR antibody was added to restrict sorting to alphabetaTCR-expressing T cells. In more than 5 donors, the dominant CD3+CD56+NKG2C+ clonotypes were found to rank among the top 10 CD8+ clonotypes and to make up 1.0-7.0% of CD8+ T cells. Those dominant clonotypes were again the most abundant among CD3+CD56-NKG2C+ cells in a handful of donors, at about 25-60.1%. Whether the expanded NKG2C-expressing T cell clones were specific for HCMV antigens remained unclear. Randomly selected healthy volunteers, three men and five women, were used as the eight sequenced donors. To determine HCMV serostatus, a commercial ELISA kit was used to detect HCMV-specific IgG in serum. Peripheral blood mononuclear cells were isolated from blood by Ficoll density gradient centrifugation. Magnetic immunoseparation with Miltenyi isolation kits was used to isolate CD4+ and CD8+ T cells from PBMC. cDNA synthesis was primed from the TCR beta constant segment, followed by two successive PCR amplification steps. Libraries were sequenced as 2 x 150 bp reads on Illumina HiSeq 2000/2500, MiSeq or NextSeq. MIGEC was used to demultiplex reads and group the reads by UMI, and MiTCR was used to assemble and quantify clonotypes. To exclude erroneous sequences, only TCR cDNA sequences supported by at least two reads were retained. The tcR package was used for downstream repertoire analysis, and clonotypes were matched across fractions by CDR3 nucleotide sequence plus V segment. VDJmatch was used to annotate antigen specificity against VDJdb, with one amino acid substitution in CDR3 allowed.

The chain couples TRBV4-1 to TRBJ2-1; the D region possibly corresponds to TRBD2 (6 bases align). This clonotype was sampled from a man aged 45-65 years who received an inactivated influenza vaccine. Donor details come from another sample of the same person, matched by shared clones. Sequenced material: CD4+ T cells sorted from PBMCs, taken 11 to 12 days after vaccination. The nucleotides read TGCGCCAGCAGCCAAGAAGGGAGGTTTGAGCAGTTCTTC. Translated, this gives CASSQEGRFEQFF.